The entry below gives a single TCR beta chain sequence along with its context. In TCRdb, the RT-PCR reads were re-called with MiXCR into one record per CDR3 protein. The table lists approximately 720,000 distinct CDR3 sequences, 13% to 15% of them singletons, with 3% to 4.5% in the top ten. This CDR3 is built from 10 residues. V gave up 1 base and J gave up 9 bases, with 3 bases separating them. This chain links TRBV12-3 or TRBV12-4 with TRBJ1-1; D is ambiguous. The source of this sequence is a female donor in good health, serving as a healthy control. Sequenced input: memory CD4+ T cells from blood. The DNA for the CDR3 is TGTGCCAGCAGTTTAGAGAAAGCTTTCTTT. It specifies CASSLEKAFF.